The TCR beta chain described here comes from a study of cytomegalovirus exposure and HLA in healthy donors (TCRdb year 2017). Background for the entire study: An earlier analysis of 550 to 700 of the donors reported 250 to 300 Gb of sequence data and 120 million or so unique TCR beta sequences from about 179 million T cells. Roughly 290 gigabases of sequencing data and approximately 91 million unique TCR sequences made up an early release that covered approximately 650 HLA-typed donors. Of the approximately 400 genotyped donors, 65% to 90% were placed in the genetic ancestry cluster associated with self-reported Caucasian donors. The aim of the study was to test whether cataloging public T cell receptors could identify signatures of past pathogen exposure. Using immunosequencing, the study profiled T cell repertoires from 500 to 800 subjects and related those repertoires to cytomegalovirus serostatus. In addition to the first cohort of several hundred subjects, a separate validation cohort of 120 different subjects was used. To predict cytomegalovirus infection status, the study brought together high-throughput TCR immunosequencing, statistical association of individual TCRs with disease status, and machine learning. A later analysis re-analyzed previously published TCR beta repertoires from roughly 690 donors and added high-resolution HLA genotyping to study TCR occurrence patterns. Rather than drawing on any new phenotypic data, the later analysis identified candidate immune exposures from TCR beta sequences and the way those sequences occurred across donors. To decide whether each TCR beta V gene segment behaved as functional or pseudogenic, an earlier analysis of some 540 of the donors relied on high-throughput TCR beta sequencing. Alongside the repertoire data, information on donor age, sex, ethnicity and CMV serostatus was compiled. In a later genetic analysis, genome-wide SNP genotypes for about 55% of the 666 donors were used, and that subset was treated as a discovery cohort. Every discovery cohort repertoire had been produced on one sequencing platform. HLA typing covered class I and class II loci at four-digit resolution. The number of typed donors differed by locus: about 620-630 for A, B, C, DRB1 and DQB1; 522 for DQA1; approximately 600 for DPA1; and about 450 for DPB1. Several DR-DQ haplotypes were treated as single units for association and clustering because of strong linkage in the cohort. Among roughly 400 genotyped donors of the cohort, an average of approximately 220,000 unique TCR beta nucleotide sequences was sequenced per donor, of which approximately 18% were non-productive.

Here V drops 4 bases and J drops 3 bases, and the junction holds 10 bases not matched to any gene. The CDR3, from cysteine to phenylalanine, totals 17 residues. The CDR3 DNA has 51 bases and is translated from base 1. Looking up the germline V gene yields CDR1 MRHNA and CDR2 SNTAGT. The method behind the library was the immunoSEQ multiplex PCR assay. For the multiplex PCR, a mixture combining 60 forward primers for TCR Vbeta segments and 13 reverse primers for TCR Jbeta segments was used. Amplification of the CDR3 region of rearranged TCR beta genes was performed with a multiplex PCR assay on genomic DNA. On the Illumina HiSeq System, the amplified TCR beta libraries were sequenced as 87-base-pair reads. On the study's bioinformatics: Across the 670 or so repertoires, a later analysis counted about 81 million unique TCR beta chains, 9.5 million to 12 million of which were shared by at least two donors. To remove PCR and sequencing errors, raw reads were error-corrected and collapsed into unique sequences using a nearest-neighbor algorithm that merged closely related sequences. CDR3 sequences were aligned to IMGT reference sequences to assign V, D and J gene segments. For a sequence to be retained, a match of at least six nucleotides to both a V gene segment and a J gene segment was required. A rearrangement counted as productive if the CDR3 had no stop codons and remained in frame with V and J, and every other rearrangement counted as non-productive. CDR3 was defined according to IMGT convention as the region running from the second conserved V-encoded cysteine to the conserved J-encoded phenylalanine. In an earlier analysis of more than 550 of the donors, sequences lacking an unambiguous match to a single V gene segment were excluded. An earlier analysis of under 750 of the donors called V segments functional above 56.7% productive rearrangements and segregating when the between-donor standard deviation exceeded 5%. A statistical classification framework was built for diagnosing cytomegalovirus status from the catalog of TCR beta chain sequences. In a later analysis, TCR nucleotide sequences were compared against IMGT/GENE-DB human TR gene sequences so that V and J genes could be assigned. In a later analysis, CDR3 sequences and most-parsimonious VDJ recombination scenarios were assigned using the TCRdist pipeline. In a later analysis, every TCR beta chain was defined by the combination of its CDR3 amino acid sequence and its V-gene family, and reads without a unique V-gene family were dropped. As a way to deal with suspected cross-contamination and a sequencing artifact, a later analysis dropped approximately 570 nucleotide sequences that were highly shared and had low generation probability. A later analysis calculated a clonal expansion index for each public chain from normalized within-repertoire ranks of inferred template counts. In a later analysis, generation probabilities were computed with a VDJ recombination model fitted to out-of-frame rearrangements, and the resulting probabilities were checked against IGoR. In a later analysis, TCR-TCR, TCR-HLA and TCR-CMV co-occurrence was scored with hypergeometric tests, and a repertoire-size bias correction was applied to TCR pairs. In a later analysis, false discovery rates were estimated by permuting HLA or CMV assignments 20 times. A later analysis grouped co-occurring TCRs with DBSCAN, adding TCRdist sequence similarity when clustering within HLA-allele-positive subsets. For co-occurrence clustering, repertoires with fewer than 30,000 or more than 120,000 public chains were excluded, along with 4 to 6 repertoires with anomalous nucleotide sharing. TCRdb re-hosts the immuneACCESS table, in-frame sequences only. Its copies lack some clones; in the studies checked, an unresolved V gene accounts for under half of them, and the cause for the rest is not known. D and trimming were read from the DNA, whereas the V and J calls and clone size are those reported in that table. The sample yields about 200,000 clones; roughly 80% were counted once. The ten most abundant clones make up about 1.7% of the sample.

Results and caveats for the whole study, not just this receptor: Linkage disequilibrium might explain the correlated functional status among segregating V segments, but an unknown experimental factor could not be excluded. This cohort had only TCR beta chains sequenced, and the lack of alpha or paired-chain data limited which features could be detected. In both the original and validation cohorts, the classifier was reported to diagnose cytomegalovirus status with high specificity and sensitivity. The presence/absence analyses assumed that sequencing depth was roughly uniform across donors, and that assumption may not be true. A further reported finding was that TCR beta sequences accurately predicted the HLA-A and HLA-B alleles for most subjects in the first cohort. When HLA alleles, especially DR and DQ, strongly co-occurred, attributing TCR associations to individual alleles was difficult. V-gene and J-gene trimming of TCR beta chains was associated with a missense DCLRE1C variant in a later genetic analysis, and the association was replicated in an independent cohort. At a false discovery rate of 0.05, a later analysis linked under 20,000 TCR beta sequences to specific HLA alleles. In the study, 150 to 200 TCR beta chains were listed as associated with cytomegalovirus. Most TCR sequences were seen in very few donors, while some public TCRs were found in many individuals. A few of the identified cytomegalovirus-associated TCR beta chains were confirmed in vitro to be specific for cytomegalovirus antigens. The authors suggested that the approach could potentially be extended to other disease states and immunological phenotypes. A later analysis found that TCR association rates varied across HLA loci, with DRB1 alleles showing the most associated TCRs and HLA-C alleles the fewest. Compared with equally common non-associated chains, HLA-associated TCR beta chains in a later analysis were more clonally expanded and had lower generation probabilities. The earlier analysis of 450 to 700 of the donors excluded roughly 17 rarely observed V segments, including chromosome 9 orphons, because counts were too low. According to a later analysis, most CMV-associated TCR beta chains appeared to be HLA-restricted, and the HLA associations seemed to be driven largely by CMV exposure. A later genetic analysis reported fewer N-insertions in productive TCRs among donors in an Asian-associated ancestry cluster than the roughly 700-donor mean. Because HLA typing was unavailable for some donors at each locus, only the typed subset was used in association tests. An earlier analysis of approximately 500 of the donors showed that most TCR beta V segments appeared in productive rearrangements either about 90% or about 30% of the time, which broadly matched IMGT annotations. CMV serostatus was the only immune exposure information available for the cohort. A later analysis reported that several top co-occurrence clusters appeared linked to parvovirus B19, influenza, CMV and Epstein-Barr virus. Because the 87-base-pair reads could not distinguish some IMGT-functional V segments, including TRBV6-2 and TRBV6-3, those segments were excluded. A group of highly shared sequence variants was considered likely to be a technical artifact of the sequencing pipeline.

The cohort was made up of hundreds of healthy bone marrow donors. At the time of sampling, every cohort member was nominally healthy, though immune exposures that went unrecorded were likely present. The donor was CMV seronegative and belonged to the group of 350 or so seronegative cohort members. Each donor provided a peripheral blood sample, and peripheral blood mononuclear cells were used for TCR beta sequencing. The Qiagen DNeasy Blood Extraction Kit was used to extract genomic DNA from the blood cell samples. As for this clone: What antigen it recognizes has not been identified. Nothing much larger sits one base from this clone, and base qualities are not available.

The sequencing input was PBMCs. This receptor was taken from a man aged 45-65 years in good health and CMV-seronegative. This chain joins TRBV6-4 to TRBJ2-3; TRBD2 agrees with 10 junctional bases. The CDR3: CASSGPSSGSLTDTQYF. The nucleotide sequence is TGTGCCAGCAGTGGCCCCTCTAGCGGGAGCCTGACAGATACGCAGTATTTT.